These T cell receptor beta chains were read from a single sample in a study of blood T cell repertoires in COVID-19. Sequenced by immunoSEQ multiplex PCR; TCRdb stores in-frame clones only, minus some. The table has fewer than 250,000 clones, over 75% seen once. The sequenced material came from PBMCs or T cells enriched from blood (not recorded which). These receptors came from a middle-aged woman with acute COVID-19. Both conserved end residues are part of each CDR3. Each record gives: CDR3 DNA, CDR3 protein, J gene, clone size, D gene, V gene. D genes are given only for firm matches. Not every row has a clone size; where given, it reads once, few, many or a size class.

CDR3 DNA: TGCAGTGCTAGAGATAACGGGCAGTACTTC; CDR3 protein: CSARDNGQYF; J gene: TRBJ2-7; clone size: NA; D gene: NA; V gene: TRBV20-1
CDR3 DNA: TGTGCCAGCAGCCAAGGTGGAGCAGATACGCAGTATTTT; CDR3 protein: CASSQGGADTQYF; J gene: TRBJ2-3; clone size: NA; D gene: NA; V gene: TRBV3-1/TRBV3-2
CDR3 DNA: TGTGCCAGCAGCGCAGGGCCAGAAAACTATGGCTACACCTTC; CDR3 protein: CASSAGPENYGYTF; J gene: TRBJ1-2; clone size: NA; D gene: NA; V gene: TRBV7-3
CDR3 DNA: TGCGCCAGCAGCTTGGTGGGCAGCTCCTATAATTCACCCCTCCACTTT; CDR3 protein: CASSLVGSSYNSPLHF; J gene: TRBJ1-6; clone size: NA; D gene: NA; V gene: TRBV5-1
CDR3 DNA: TGTGCCAGTAGTTACAGGGGCGGGACCAGCTCCTACGAGCAGTACTTC; CDR3 protein: CASSYRGGTSSYEQYF; J gene: TRBJ2-7; clone size: NA; D gene: NA; V gene: TRBV19
CDR3 DNA: TGTGCCAGCAGCGCGACAGTCTCTGGAAACACCATATATTTT; CDR3 protein: CASSATVSGNTIYF; J gene: TRBJ1-3; clone size: NA; D gene: NA; V gene: TRBV11-2
CDR3 DNA: TGTGCCAGCAGCCCATCTGGACAGCCCTACGAGCAGTACTTC; CDR3 protein: CASSPSGQPYEQYF; J gene: TRBJ2-7; clone size: NA; D gene: NA; V gene: TRBV7-9
CDR3 DNA: TGTGCCAGCAGCTTGGCAACTAACTATGGCTACACCTTC; CDR3 protein: CASSLATNYGYTF; J gene: TRBJ1-2; clone size: NA; D gene: NA; V gene: TRBV5-4
CDR3 DNA: TGTGCCAGCAGTTCAGGACAGGTCCTTGGAAACACCATATATTTT; CDR3 protein: CASSSGQVLGNTIYF; J gene: TRBJ1-3; clone size: NA; D gene: TRBD1; V gene: TRBV28
CDR3 DNA: TGTGCCAGCACCTCGGCGGGGACTGGAAACACCATATATTTT; CDR3 protein: CASTSAGTGNTIYF; J gene: TRBJ1-3; clone size: NA; D gene: NA; V gene: TRBV28
CDR3 DNA: TGTGCCAGCAGTTTCCCGGGACAGGGGGCGAAGCAGTACTTC; CDR3 protein: CASSFPGQGAKQYF; J gene: TRBJ2-7; clone size: NA; D gene: TRBD1; V gene: TRBV28
CDR3 DNA: TGTGCCAGCACGTACCCCAATTTCGGGGGGGGCAATCAGCCCCAGCATTTT; CDR3 protein: CASTYPNFGGGNQPQHF; J gene: TRBJ1-5; clone size: NA; D gene: NA; V gene: TRBV28
CDR3 DNA: TGTGCCACCAGCAGAGATCCCAGGGGCAATGAAAAACTGTTTTTT; CDR3 protein: CATSRDPRGNEKLFF; J gene: TRBJ1-4; clone size: NA; D gene: NA; V gene: TRBV15
CDR3 DNA: TGTGCCAGCAGTAGTTCGGGACAGGGCATCCATGGCTACACCTTC; CDR3 protein: CASSSSGQGIHGYTF; J gene: TRBJ1-2; clone size: NA; D gene: TRBD1; V gene: TRBV2
CDR3 DNA: TGTGCCAGTAGTAAGCGACAGGGTACCGGAAACACCATATATTTT; CDR3 protein: CASSKRQGTGNTIYF; J gene: TRBJ1-3; clone size: few; D gene: TRBD1; V gene: TRBV19
CDR3 DNA: TGTGCCAGCAGACAGGGGCTGGGAAACACCATATATTTT; CDR3 protein: CASRQGLGNTIYF; J gene: TRBJ1-3; clone size: NA; D gene: TRBD1; V gene: TRBV28
CDR3 DNA: TGTGCCAGCAGTGAAGTGGACACCGATTCCTACGAGCAGTACTTC; CDR3 protein: CASSEVDTDSYEQYF; J gene: TRBJ2-7; clone size: NA; D gene: NA; V gene: TRBV25-1
CDR3 DNA: TGTGCCACCGCAGGGGGTGGAAATGAAAAACTGTTTTTT; CDR3 protein: CATAGGGNEKLFF; J gene: TRBJ1-4; clone size: NA; D gene: TRBD1; V gene: TRBV25-1
CDR3 DNA: TGTGCCAGTAGTTCGGACAGCAGCAATCAGCCCCAGCATTTT; CDR3 protein: CASSSDSSNQPQHF; J gene: TRBJ1-5; clone size: NA; D gene: NA; V gene: TRBV19
CDR3 DNA: TGTGCCAGCAGTGAAGGCAAGGAGACCGATGGCTACACCTTC; CDR3 protein: CASSEGKETDGYTF; J gene: TRBJ1-2; clone size: NA; D gene: NA; V gene: TRBV2
CDR3 DNA: TGTGCCAGCAACCTGGCGGGGCGGGAGGGCGAGCAGTACTTC; CDR3 protein: CASNLAGREGEQYF; J gene: TRBJ2-7; clone size: NA; D gene: TRBD2; V gene: TRBV6-5
CDR3 DNA: TGTGCCAGCCGCCGGGACAGGGGAGACAATTCACCCCTCCACTTT; CDR3 protein: CASRRDRGDNSPLHF; J gene: TRBJ1-6; clone size: NA; D gene: TRBD1; V gene: TRBV6-5
CDR3 DNA: TGTGCCAGCAGCGCTGACCTAGCGGCCTACAATGAGCAGTTCTTC; CDR3 protein: CASSADLAAYNEQFF; J gene: TRBJ2-1; clone size: NA; D gene: TRBD2; V gene: TRBV7-2
CDR3 DNA: TGTGCCACCAGCAGAGCCGCAGGGGGGCCAATGGGGCAGTTCTTC; CDR3 protein: CATSRAAGGPMGQFF; J gene: TRBJ2-1; clone size: NA; D gene: NA; V gene: TRBV15
CDR3 DNA: TGTGCCTGGAGTGTAGCGAGCGGGAGGGCCGGGGAGCTGTTTTTT; CDR3 protein: CAWSVASGRAGELFF; J gene: TRBJ2-2; clone size: NA; D gene: TRBD2; V gene: TRBV30
CDR3 DNA: TGTGCCAGCAGCTTGGTGTCAGGGGGCTATAATTCACCCCTCCACTTT; CDR3 protein: CASSLVSGGYNSPLHF; J gene: TRBJ1-6; clone size: NA; D gene: TRBD1; V gene: TRBV5-8